The source of this T cell receptor (beta chain) is a study of early T cells in non-severe SARS-CoV-2 infection. This CDR3 spans 13 amino acids. The V gene end was trimmed by 2 bases and the J gene end by 9 bases; junction bases not matched to a gene: 4. Germline V gene data show CDR1 as SGHDN and CDR2 as FVKESK. TCRdb processed the 5' RACE reads anew with MiXCR; each CDR3 protein has one entry. The sample includes 37,000 or so distinct CDR3 sequences, over 5% of them seen just once. The sample holds many counts of this clonotype. The rearrangement links TRBV14 to TRBJ2-1; TRBD2 matches 7 bases. Sequenced sample: whole blood. This TCR was sampled from an adult who was a healthcare worker with PCR-confirmed SARS-CoV-2 infection or an uninfected control (not recorded which). The CDR3 DNA follows: TGTGCCAGCAGCCAATTTCCTAGCGGTGAGCAGTTCTTC. Its protein product is CASSQFPSGEQFF.